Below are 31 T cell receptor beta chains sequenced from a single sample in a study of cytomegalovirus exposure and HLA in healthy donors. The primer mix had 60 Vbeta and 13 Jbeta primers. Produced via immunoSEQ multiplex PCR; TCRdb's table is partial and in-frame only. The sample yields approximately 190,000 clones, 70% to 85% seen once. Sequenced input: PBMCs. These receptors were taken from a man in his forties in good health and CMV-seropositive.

The CDR3 spells CASSQDRGPFEQYF. The DNA for the CDR3 is TGTGCCAGCAGCCAAGACCGAGGGCCGTTCGAGCAGTACTTC. This sequence joins TRBV4-2 and TRBJ2-7; the D gene is possibly TRBD2 (5 bases). Germline CDR1 and CDR2: LGHNA and YNFKEQ. Trimming cost V 0 bases and J 6 bases, with 12 bases left between them. The CDR3 loop spans 14 amino acids.

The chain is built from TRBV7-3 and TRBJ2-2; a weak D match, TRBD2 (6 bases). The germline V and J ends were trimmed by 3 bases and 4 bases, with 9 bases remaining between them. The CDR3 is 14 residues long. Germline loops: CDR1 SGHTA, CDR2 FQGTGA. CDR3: CASSLDYSTGELFF. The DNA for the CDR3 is TGTGCCAGCAGCTTGGACTACTCCACCGGGGAGCTGTTTTTT.

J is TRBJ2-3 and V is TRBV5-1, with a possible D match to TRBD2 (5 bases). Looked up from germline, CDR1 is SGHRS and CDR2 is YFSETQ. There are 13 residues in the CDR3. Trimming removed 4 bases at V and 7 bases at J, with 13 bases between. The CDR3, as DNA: TGCGCCAGCAGCAGCGGCGATAGGAATACGCAGTATTTT. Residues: CASSSGDRNTQYF.

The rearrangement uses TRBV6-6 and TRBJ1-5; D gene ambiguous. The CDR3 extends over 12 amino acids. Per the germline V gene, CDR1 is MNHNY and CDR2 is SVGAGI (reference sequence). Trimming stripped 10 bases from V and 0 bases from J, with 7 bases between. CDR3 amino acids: CATEDSNQPQHF. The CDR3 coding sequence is TGTGCCACCGAGGATAGCAATCAGCCCCAGCATTTT.

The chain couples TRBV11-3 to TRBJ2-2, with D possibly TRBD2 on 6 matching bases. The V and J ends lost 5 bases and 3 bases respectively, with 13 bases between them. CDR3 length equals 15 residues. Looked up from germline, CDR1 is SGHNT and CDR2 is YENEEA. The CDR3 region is CASSPRGTDTGELFF. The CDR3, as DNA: TGTGCCAGCAGCCCCCGGGGGACTGACACCGGGGAGCTGTTTTTT. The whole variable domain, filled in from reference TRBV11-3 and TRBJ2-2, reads EAGVVQSPRYKIIEKKQPVAFWCNPISGHNTLYWYLQNLGQGPELLIRYENEEAVDDSQLPKDRFSAERLKGVDSTLKIQPAELGDSAVYLCASSPRGTDTGELFFGEGSRLTVL.

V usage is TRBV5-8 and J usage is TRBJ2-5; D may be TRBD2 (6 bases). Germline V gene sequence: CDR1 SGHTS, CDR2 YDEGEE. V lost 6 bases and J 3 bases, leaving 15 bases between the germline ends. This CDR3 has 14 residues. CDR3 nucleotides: TGTGCCAGCACCAGACCTGGCGGGGAAGAGACCCAGTACTTC. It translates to CASTRPGGEETQYF.

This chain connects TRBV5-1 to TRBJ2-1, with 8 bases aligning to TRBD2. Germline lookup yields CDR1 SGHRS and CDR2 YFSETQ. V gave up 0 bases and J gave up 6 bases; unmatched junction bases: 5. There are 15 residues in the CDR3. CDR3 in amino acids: CASSLDGLAGNEQFF. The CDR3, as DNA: TGCGCCAGCAGCTTGGATGGGCTAGCGGGCAATGAGCAGTTCTTC.

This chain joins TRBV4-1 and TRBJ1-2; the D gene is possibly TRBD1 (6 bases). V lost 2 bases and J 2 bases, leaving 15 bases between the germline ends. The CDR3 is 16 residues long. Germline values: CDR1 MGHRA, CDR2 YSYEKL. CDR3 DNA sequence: TGCGCCAGCAGCCAACAACGGGACATAAAAAACTATGGCTACACCTTC. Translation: CASSQQRDIKNYGYTF.

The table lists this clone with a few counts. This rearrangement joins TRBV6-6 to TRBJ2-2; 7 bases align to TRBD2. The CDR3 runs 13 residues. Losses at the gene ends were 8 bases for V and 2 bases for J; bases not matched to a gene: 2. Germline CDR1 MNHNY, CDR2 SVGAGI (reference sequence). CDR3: CASSGGNTGELFF. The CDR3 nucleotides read TGTGCCAGCTCGGGGGGAAACACCGGGGAGCTGTTTTTT.

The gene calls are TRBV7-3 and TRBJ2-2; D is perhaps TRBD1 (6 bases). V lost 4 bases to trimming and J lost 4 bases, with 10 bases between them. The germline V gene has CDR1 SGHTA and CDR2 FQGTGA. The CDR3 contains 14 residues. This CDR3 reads CASSSDSSTGELFF. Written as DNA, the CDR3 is TGTGCCAGCAGCTCGGACAGTTCCACCGGGGAGCTGTTTTTT.

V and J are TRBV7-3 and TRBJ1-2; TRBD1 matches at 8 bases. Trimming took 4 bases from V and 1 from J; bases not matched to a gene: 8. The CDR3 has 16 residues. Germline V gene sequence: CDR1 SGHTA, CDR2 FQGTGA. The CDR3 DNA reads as TGTGCCAGCAGCTACGGGGACAGGTTTTATAACTATGGCTACACCTTC. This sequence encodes CASSYGDRFYNYGYTF.

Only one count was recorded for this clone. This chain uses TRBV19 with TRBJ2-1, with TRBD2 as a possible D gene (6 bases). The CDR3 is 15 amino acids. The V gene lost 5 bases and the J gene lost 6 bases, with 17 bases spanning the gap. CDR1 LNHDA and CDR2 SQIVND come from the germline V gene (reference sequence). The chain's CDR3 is CASSQGPGGFNEQFF. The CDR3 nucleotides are TGTGCCAGTAGTCAGGGACCCGGAGGGTTCAATGAGCAGTTCTTC. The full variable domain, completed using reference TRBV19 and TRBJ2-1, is DGGITQSPKYLFRKEGQNVTLSCEQNLNHDAMYWYRQDPGQGLRLIYYSQIVNDFQKGDIAEGYSVSREKKESFPLTVTSAQKNPTAFYLCASSQGPGGFNEQFFGPGTRLTVL.

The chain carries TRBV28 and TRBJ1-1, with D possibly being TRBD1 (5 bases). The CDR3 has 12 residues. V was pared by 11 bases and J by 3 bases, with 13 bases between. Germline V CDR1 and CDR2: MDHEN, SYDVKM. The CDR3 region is CAVSGLHTEAFF. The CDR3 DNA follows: TGTGCCGTCTCAGGGTTGCACACTGAAGCTTTCTTT.

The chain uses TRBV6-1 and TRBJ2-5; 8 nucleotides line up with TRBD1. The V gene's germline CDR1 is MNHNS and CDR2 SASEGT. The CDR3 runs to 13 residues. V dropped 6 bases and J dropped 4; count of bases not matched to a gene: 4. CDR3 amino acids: CASSRGLPETQYF. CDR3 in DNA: TGTGCCAGCAGCAGGGGGCTCCCAGAGACCCAGTACTTC.

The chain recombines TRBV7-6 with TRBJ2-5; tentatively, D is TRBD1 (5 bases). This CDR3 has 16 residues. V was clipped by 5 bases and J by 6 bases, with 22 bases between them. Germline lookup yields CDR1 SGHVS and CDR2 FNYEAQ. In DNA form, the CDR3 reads TGTGCCAGCAGCAACTGGGGCCTCCAGTTCTCACAGACCCAGTACTTC. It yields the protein CASSNWGLQFSQTQYF.

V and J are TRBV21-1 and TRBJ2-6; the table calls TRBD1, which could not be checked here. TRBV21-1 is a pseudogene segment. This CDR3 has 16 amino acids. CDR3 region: CARVRGRDSGANVLTF. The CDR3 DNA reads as TGTGCCCGAGTGAGGGGGCGAGACTCTGGGGCCAACGTCCTGACTTTC.

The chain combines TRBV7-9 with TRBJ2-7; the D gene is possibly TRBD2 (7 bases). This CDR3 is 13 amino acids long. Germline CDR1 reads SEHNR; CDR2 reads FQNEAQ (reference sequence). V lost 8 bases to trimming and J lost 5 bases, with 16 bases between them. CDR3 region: CASGRGSSHEQYF. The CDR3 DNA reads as TGTGCCAGCGGGAGGGGGAGTTCCCACGAGCAGTACTTC.

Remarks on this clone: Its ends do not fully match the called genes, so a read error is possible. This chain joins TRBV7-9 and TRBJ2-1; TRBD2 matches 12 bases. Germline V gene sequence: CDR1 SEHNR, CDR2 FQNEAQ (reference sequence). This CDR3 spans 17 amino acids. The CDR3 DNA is TGTGCCAGCAGCCCACAATTACTAGCGGGGGGACTTAATGATCAGTTCTTC. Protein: CASSPQLLAGGLNDQFF.

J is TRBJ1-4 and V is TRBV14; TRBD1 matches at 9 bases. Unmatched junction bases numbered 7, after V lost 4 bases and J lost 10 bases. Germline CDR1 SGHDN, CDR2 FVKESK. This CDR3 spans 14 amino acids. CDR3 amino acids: CASSPPGQGGKLFF. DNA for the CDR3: TGTGCCAGCAGCCCTCCGGGACAGGGCGGAAAACTGTTTTTT. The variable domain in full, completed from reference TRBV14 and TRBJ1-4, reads EAGVTQFPSHSVIEKGQTVTLRCDPISGHDNLYWYRRVMGKEIKFLLHFVKESKQDESGMPNNRFLAERTGGTYSTLKVQPAELEDSGVYFCASSPPGQGGKLFFGSGTQLSVL.

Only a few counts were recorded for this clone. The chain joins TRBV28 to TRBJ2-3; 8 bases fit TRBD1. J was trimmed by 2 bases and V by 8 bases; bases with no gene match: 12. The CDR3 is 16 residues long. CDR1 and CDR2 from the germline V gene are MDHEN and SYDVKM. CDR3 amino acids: CASRPTGQVFTDTQYF. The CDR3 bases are TGTGCCAGCCGACCAACGGGACAGGTTTTCACAGATACGCAGTATTTT.

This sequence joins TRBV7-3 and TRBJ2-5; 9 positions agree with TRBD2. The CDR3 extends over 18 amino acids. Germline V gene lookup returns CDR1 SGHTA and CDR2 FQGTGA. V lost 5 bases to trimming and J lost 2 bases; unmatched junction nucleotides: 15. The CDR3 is CASSPHGSSGASQETQYF. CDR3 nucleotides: TGTGCCAGCAGCCCACATGGGTCTAGCGGGGCAAGTCAAGAGACCCAGTACTTC.

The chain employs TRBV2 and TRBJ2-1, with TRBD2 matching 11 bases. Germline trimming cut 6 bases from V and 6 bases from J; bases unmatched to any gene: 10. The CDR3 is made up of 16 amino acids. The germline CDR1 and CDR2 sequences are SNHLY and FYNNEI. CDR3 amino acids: CASRPRLAGHPNEQFF. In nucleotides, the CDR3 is TGTGCCAGCAGACCGAGACTAGCGGGACACCCCAATGAGCAGTTCTTC.

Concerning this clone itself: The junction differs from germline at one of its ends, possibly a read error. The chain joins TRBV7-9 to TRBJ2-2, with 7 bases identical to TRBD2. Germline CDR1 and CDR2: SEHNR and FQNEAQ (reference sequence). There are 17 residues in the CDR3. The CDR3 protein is CSSSKKWLAENTGELFF. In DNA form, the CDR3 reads TGTTCCAGCAGCAAAAAATGGCTAGCGGAGAACACCGGGGAGCTGTTTTTT.

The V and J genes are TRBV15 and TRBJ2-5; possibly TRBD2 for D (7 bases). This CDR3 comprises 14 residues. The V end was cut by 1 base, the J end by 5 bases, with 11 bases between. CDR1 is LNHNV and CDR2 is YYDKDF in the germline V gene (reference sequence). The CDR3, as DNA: TGTGCCACCAGCAGAGGAGGGGGGGCGGAGACCCAGTACTTC. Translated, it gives CATSRGGGAETQYF.

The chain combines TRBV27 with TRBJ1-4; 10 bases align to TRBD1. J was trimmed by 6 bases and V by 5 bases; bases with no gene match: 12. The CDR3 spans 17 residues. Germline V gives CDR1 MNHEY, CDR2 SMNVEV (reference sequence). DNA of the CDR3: TGTGCCAGCAGTCGGGAAACCGGGACAGGGGACTATGAAAAACTGTTTTTT. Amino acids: CASSRETGTGDYEKLFF. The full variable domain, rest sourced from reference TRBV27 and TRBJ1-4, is EAQVTQNPRYLITVTGKKLTVTCSQNMNHEYMSWYRQDPGLGLRQIYYSMNVEVTDKGDVPEGYKVSRKEKRNFPLILESPSPNQTSLYFCASSRETGTGDYEKLFFGSGTQLSVL.

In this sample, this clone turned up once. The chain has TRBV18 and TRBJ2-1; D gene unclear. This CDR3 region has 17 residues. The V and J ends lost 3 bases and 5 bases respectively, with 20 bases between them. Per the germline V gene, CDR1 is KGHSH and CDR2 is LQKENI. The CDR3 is CASSPPDRLVGHNEQFF. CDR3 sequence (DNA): TGTGCCAGCTCACCTCCCGACCGCCTGGTGGGCCACAATGAGCAGTTCTTC. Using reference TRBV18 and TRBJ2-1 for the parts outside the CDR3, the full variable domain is NAGVMQNPRHLVRRRGQEARLRCSPMKGHSHVYWYRQLPEEGLKFMVYLQKENIIDESGMPKERFSAEFPKEGPSILRIQQVVRGDSAAYFCASSPPDRLVGHNEQFFGPGTRLTVL.

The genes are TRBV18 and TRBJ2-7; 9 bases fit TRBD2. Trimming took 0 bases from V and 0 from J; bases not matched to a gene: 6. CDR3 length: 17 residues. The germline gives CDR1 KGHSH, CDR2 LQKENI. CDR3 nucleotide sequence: TGTGCCAGCTCACCACCGTTTAGCGGGAGAAGCTCCTACGAGCAGTACTTC. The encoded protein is CASSPPFSGRSSYEQYF.

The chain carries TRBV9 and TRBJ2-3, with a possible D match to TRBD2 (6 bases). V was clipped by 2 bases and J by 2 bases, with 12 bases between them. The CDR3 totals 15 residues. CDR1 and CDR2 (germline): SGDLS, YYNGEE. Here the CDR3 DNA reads TGTGCCAGCAGCGTGGGGGGTGCACACACAGATACGCAGTATTTT. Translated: CASSVGGAHTDTQYF.

The CDR3 reads CASSPQRTGDSRSYNEQFF. The CDR3 DNA follows: TGTGCCAGCTCACCACAGAGGACAGGGGATTCGCGCTCCTACAATGAGCAGTTCTTC. V is TRBV18 and J is TRBJ2-1, with 9 positions matching TRBD1. Germline V gene data show CDR1 as KGHSH and CDR2 as LQKENI. Germline trimming cut 1 base from V and 0 bases from J; bases unmatched to any gene: 10. This CDR3 has 19 amino acids.

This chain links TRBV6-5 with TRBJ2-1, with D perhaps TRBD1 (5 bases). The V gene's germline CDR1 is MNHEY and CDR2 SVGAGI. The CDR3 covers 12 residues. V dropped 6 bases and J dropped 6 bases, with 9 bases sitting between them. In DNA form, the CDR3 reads TGTGCCAGCAGCGAAAGGGGCAATGAGCAGTTCTTC. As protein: CASSERGNEQFF.

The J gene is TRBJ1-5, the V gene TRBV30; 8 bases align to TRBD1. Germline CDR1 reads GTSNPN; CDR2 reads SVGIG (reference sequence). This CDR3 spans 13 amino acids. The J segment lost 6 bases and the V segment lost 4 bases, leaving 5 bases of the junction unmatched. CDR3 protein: CAWTPGGGQPQHF. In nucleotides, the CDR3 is TGTGCCTGGACTCCAGGGGGCGGTCAGCCCCAGCATTTT.